This note documents a single T cell receptor beta chain sequence. The authors' processing: Nucleated cell number was recorded as an estimate derived from reference gene primer amplification. Profiled with immunoSEQ multiplex PCR; TCRdb holds only in-frame clones, not every one. From that table come the V and J calls and clone size; the DNA was used to work out D and trimming. Here the sample spans about 120,000 clones, under 90% being singletons. Germline trimming cut 7 bases from V and 4 bases from J; bases unmatched to any gene: 8. In germline, CDR1 is SQVTM, CDR2 ANQGSEA. CDR3 size: 13 residues. This entry belongs to a study of blood T cell repertoires in COVID-19. In the study overall: The United States, Italy and Spain were the sources of the acute and convalescent COVID-19 samples. In each case, the material was cDNA or gDNA derived from T cells, B-cell-depleted T cells, or PBMCs.

The receptor was isolated from a man aged 55 to 70 with acute or convalescent COVID-19. The specimen sequenced was peripheral blood. The V call is TRBV29-1, the J call TRBJ2-7, with 9 bases aligning to TRBD2. CDR3 DNA: TGCAGCGCTGAGGTACTAGCGGGTTACGAGCAGTACTTC. This gives the protein CSAEVLAGYEQYF.